The clone carrying this T cell receptor (beta chain) has a count of ten or more. The target antigen is unknown. From about 400 ng of RNA, a library with molecular barcoded alpha/delta and beta/gamma adaptors was made. TCRdb processed the reads anew with MiXCR; each CDR3 protein has one entry. The sample lists 40,000 or so distinct CDR3 sequences, roughly 13% occurring once. The sample comes from a study of read filtering for tumor transcriptome and immune sequencing. Study overall: Revised staging placed roughly 8 patients in R-ISS I, about 17 in II, 6 or 7 in III.

Findings of the study overall: Compared with RNA-seq, IR-seq gave much higher clonotype depth and reliability. The CD138-negative fraction was mixed bone marrow immune cells, not pure T cells.

Between the trimmed V and J ends, which lost 10 bases and 4 bases, there was a span of 17 bases. CDR1 is MNHNY and CDR2 is SVGAGI in the germline V gene (reference sequence). This CDR3 has 13 residues. The gene calls are TRBV6-6 and TRBJ2-7, with D maybe TRBD2 (6 bases). The clonotype was recovered from a donor at least 40 years old with multiple myeloma. Sequenced sample: a population of CD138-negative cells sorted from bone marrow. CDR3 protein: CATIDGAGYEQYF. The CDR3 bases are TGTGCCACCATCGACGGGGCGGGGTACGAGCAGTACTTC.